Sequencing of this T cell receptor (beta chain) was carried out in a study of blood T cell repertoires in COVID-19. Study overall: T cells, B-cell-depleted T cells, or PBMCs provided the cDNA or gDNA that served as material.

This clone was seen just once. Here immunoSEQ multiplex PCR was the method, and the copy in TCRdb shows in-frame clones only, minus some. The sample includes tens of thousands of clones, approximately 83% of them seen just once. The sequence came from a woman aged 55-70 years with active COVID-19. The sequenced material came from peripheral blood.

CDR3 coding DNA: TGTGCCAGCAGCTTAGTTACAGGGTCTGGAAACACCATATATTTT. Translating it yields CASSLVTGSGNTIYF. This chain links TRBV11-2 with TRBJ1-3, with D maybe TRBD1 (6 bases). V lost 1 base, J lost 1 base, and 8 bases lay in between. This CDR3 comprises 15 residues. Germline-derived CDR1 and CDR2 are SGHAT and FQNNGV.